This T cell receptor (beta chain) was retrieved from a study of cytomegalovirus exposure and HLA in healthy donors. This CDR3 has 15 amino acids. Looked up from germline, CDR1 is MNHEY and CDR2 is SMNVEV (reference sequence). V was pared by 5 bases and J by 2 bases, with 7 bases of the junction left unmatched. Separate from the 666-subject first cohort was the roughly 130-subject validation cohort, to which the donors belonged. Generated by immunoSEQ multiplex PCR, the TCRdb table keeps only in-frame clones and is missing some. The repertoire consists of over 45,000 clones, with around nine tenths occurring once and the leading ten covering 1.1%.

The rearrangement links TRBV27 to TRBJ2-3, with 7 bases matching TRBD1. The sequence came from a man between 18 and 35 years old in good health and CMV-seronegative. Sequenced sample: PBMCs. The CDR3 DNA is TGTGCCAGCAGTCCGACAGGGTTCGTCACAGATACGCAGTATTTT. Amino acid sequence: CASSPTGFVTDTQYF.